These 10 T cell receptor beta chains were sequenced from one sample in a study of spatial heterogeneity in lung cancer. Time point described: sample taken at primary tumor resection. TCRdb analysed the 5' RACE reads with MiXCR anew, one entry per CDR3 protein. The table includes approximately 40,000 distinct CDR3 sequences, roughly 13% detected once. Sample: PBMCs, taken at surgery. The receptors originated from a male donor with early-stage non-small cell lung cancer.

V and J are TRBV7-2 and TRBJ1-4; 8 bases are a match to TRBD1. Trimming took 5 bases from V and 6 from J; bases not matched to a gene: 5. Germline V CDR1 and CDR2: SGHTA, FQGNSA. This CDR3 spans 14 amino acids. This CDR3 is CASSPRGRDEKLFF. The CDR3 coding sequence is TGTGCCAGCAGCCCCAGGGGGCGGGATGAAAAACTGTTTTTT.

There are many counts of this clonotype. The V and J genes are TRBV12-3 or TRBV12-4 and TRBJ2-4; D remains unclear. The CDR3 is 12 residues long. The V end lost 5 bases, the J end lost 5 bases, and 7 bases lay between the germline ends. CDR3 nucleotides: TGTGCCAGCAGTCGGGTCGAAAACATTCAGTACTTC. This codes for CASSRVENIQYF.

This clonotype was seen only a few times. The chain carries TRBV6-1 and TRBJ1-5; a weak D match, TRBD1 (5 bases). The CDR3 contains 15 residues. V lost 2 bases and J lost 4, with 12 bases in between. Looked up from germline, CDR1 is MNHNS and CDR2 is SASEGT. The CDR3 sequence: CASSESPGTNQPQHF. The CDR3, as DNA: TGTGCCAGCAGTGAAAGCCCGGGGACGAATCAGCCCCAGCATTTT.

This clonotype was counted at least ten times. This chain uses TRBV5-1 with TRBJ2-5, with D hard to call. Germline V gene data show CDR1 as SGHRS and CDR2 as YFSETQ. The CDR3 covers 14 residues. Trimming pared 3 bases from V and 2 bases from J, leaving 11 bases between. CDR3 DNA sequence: TGCGCCAGCAGCTGGGCAGATGTTCAAGAGACCCAGTACTTC. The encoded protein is CASSWADVQETQYF.

This chain's CDR3 is CASSPGLAGWAPQETQYF. DNA for the CDR3: TGCGCCAGCAGCCCTGGACTAGCGGGGTGGGCCCCCCAAGAGACCCAGTACTTC. The chain recombines TRBV5-1 with TRBJ2-5, with 12 positions matching TRBD2. There are 18 residues in the CDR3. The V and J ends lost 4 bases and 1 base, in that order; junction bases with no gene match: 11. Germline V CDR1 and CDR2: SGHRS, YFSETQ.

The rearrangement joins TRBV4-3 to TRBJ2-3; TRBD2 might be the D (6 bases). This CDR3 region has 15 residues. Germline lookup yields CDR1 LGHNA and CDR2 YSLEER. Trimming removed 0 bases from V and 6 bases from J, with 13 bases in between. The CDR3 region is CASSQDLAGIDTQYF. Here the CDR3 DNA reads TGCGCCAGCAGCCAAGATTTGGCGGGGATTGATACGCAGTATTTT.

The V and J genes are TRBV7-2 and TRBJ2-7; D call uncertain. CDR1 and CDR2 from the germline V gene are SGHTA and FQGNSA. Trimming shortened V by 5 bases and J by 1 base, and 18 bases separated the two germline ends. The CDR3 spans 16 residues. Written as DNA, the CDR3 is TGTGCCAGCAGCCTAAATTACGGGCGGTTGTCCTACGAGCAGTACTTC. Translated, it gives CASSLNYGRLSYEQYF.

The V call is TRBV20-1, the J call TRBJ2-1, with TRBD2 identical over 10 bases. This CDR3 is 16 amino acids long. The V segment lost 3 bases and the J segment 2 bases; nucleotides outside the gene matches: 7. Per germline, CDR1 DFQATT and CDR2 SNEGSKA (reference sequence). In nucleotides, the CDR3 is TGCAGTGCTAGGACAGGAACTAGCGGGGCCTACAATGAGCAGTTCTTC. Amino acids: CSARTGTSGAYNEQFF.

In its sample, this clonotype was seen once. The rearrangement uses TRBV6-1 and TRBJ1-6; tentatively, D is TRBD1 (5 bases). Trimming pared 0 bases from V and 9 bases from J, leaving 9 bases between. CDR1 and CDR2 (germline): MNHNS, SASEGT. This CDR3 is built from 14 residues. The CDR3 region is CASSEAPTGSPLHF. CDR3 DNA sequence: TGTGCCAGCAGTGAAGCCCCAACAGGTTCACCCCTCCACTTT.

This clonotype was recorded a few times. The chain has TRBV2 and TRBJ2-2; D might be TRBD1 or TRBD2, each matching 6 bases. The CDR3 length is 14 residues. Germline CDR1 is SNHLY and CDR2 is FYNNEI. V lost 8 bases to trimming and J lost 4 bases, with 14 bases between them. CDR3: CASWRGASTGELFF. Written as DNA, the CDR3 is TGTGCCAGCTGGAGGGGGGCTAGCACCGGGGAGCTGTTTTTT.